These T cell receptor beta chains were read from a single sample in a study of cytotoxic CD8 clonotypes in ibrutinib-treated CLL. The table came from immunoSEQ multiplex PCR; TCRdb's copy has only in-frame clones and leaves some out. The table has 160,000 or so clones, approximately 84% seen once; the top ten hold about 5%. This specimen was PBMCs, taken after 24 months of ibrutinib treatment. The receptors here all came from a human donor with chronic lymphocytic leukemia. CDR3s include the opening cysteine and the closing phenylalanine or tryptophan. D genes are given only for firm matches. Where a row states a size, it is once, few, many or the class of an expanded clone; other rows omit it.

clone_size	j_call	v_call	d_call	cdr3_aa	cdr3_nt
few	TRBJ2-2	TRBV7-3	-	CASRREAGELFF	TGTGCCAGCAGAAGGGAGGCCGGGGAGCTGTTTTTT
-	TRBJ1-5	TRBV5-4	TRBD1	CASSRSGTGNQPQHF	TGTGCCAGCAGTCGAAGTGGGACAGGGAACCAGCCCCAGCATTTT
-	TRBJ1-2	TRBV28	TRBD1	CASRGDRTYGYTF	TGTGCCAGCAGGGGGGACAGAACCTATGGCTACACCTTC
-	TRBJ1-4	TRBV19	-	CASSMGQVNEKLFF	TGTGCCAGTAGTATGGGCCAGGTTAATGAAAAACTGTTTTTT
-	TRBJ1-1	TRBV4-1	-	CASSQPYRASINTEAFF	TGCGCCAGCAGCCAACCATACCGGGCCTCAATCAACACTGAAGCTTTCTTT
-	TRBJ2-3	TRBV5-1	-	CASSLAGAVADTQYF	TGCGCCAGCAGCTTGGCCGGGGCCGTAGCAGATACGCAGTATTTT
-	TRBJ1-2	TRBV19	TRBD1	CASTRTGDGYTF	TGTGCCAGTACCCGGACAGGAGATGGCTACACCTTC
few	TRBJ1-6	TRBV5-1	-	CASSQQGHSPLHF	TGCGCCAGCAGTCAGCAGGGGCACTCACCCCTCCACTTT
-	TRBJ2-5	TRBV7-2	TRBD2	CASSFPGQGGETQYF	TGTGCCAGCAGCTTTCCGGGGCAGGGAGGGGAGACCCAGTACTTC
-	TRBJ2-1	TRBV7-6	-	CASSSWSPNEQFF	TGTGCCAGCAGCTCGTGGTCGCCCAATGAGCAGTTCTTC
-	TRBJ1-5	TRBV19	-	CASSQNRRQHF	TGTGCCAGTAGTCAAAACAGGCGGCAGCATTTT
-	TRBJ2-7	TRBV5-1	TRBD2	CASSSGLADEQYF	TGCGCCAGCAGCTCAGGACTAGCAGACGAGCAGTACTTC
-	TRBJ2-4	TRBV30	TRBD2	CACSSGTKNIQYF	TGTGCCTGTTCTAGCGGTACTAAAAACATTCAGTACTTC
-	TRBJ2-3	TRBV30	-	CAGRVWGDTQYF	TGTGCTGGTAGGGTTTGGGGAGATACGCAGTATTTT
-	TRBJ1-2	TRBV27	TRBD1	CASSLLAGGPYGYTF	TGTGCCAGCAGTTTATTAGCAGGGGGCCCGTATGGCTACACCTTC
-	TRBJ2-3	TRBV19	TRBD2	CASSIGTSGGASDTQYF	TGTGCCAGTAGTATCGGGACTAGCGGGGGGGCTTCGGATACGCAGTATTTT
-	TRBJ2-7	TRBV6-1	-	CASSENVGTTYEQYF	TGTGCCAGCAGTGAAAACGTGGGGACAACCTACGAGCAGTACTTC
-	TRBJ1-3	TRBV19	-	CASRVASSSGNTIYF	TGTGCCAGTAGGGTTGCTTCTTCCTCTGGAAACACCATATATTTT
-	TRBJ2-3	TRBV2	TRBD2	CASTSGYSGSQYF	TGTGCCAGCACATCGGGATATAGCGGGAGTCAGTATTTT
-	TRBJ2-1	TRBV10-1	-	CASQFCNEQFF	TGCGCCAGCCAGTTCTGCAATGAGCAGTTCTTC
-	TRBJ1-1	TRBV30	-	CAWSVPSGTTYTEAFF	TGTGCCTGGAGTGTCCCGTCCGGGACGACTTACACTGAAGCTTTCTTT
-	TRBJ1-1	TRBV9	-	CASSALGSGGTEAFF	TGTGCCAGCAGCGCCTTAGGATCCGGGGGCACTGAAGCTTTCTTT
-	TRBJ1-5	TRBV7-2	-	CASSLYGGQPQHF	TGTGCCAGCAGCTTATATGGTGGTCAGCCCCAGCATTTT
-	TRBJ2-5	TRBV7-2	-	CASSQGQSETQYF	TGTGCCAGCAGCCAGGGGCAGTCGGAGACCCAGTACTTC
-	TRBJ1-1	TRBV27	-	CASSYQGVNTEAFF	TGTGCCAGCAGTTATCAGGGCGTGAACACTGAAGCTTTCTTT
-	TRBJ1-1	TRBV6-5	-	CASRRGGVGTEAFF	TGTGCCAGCCGCCGCGGCGGGGTGGGGACTGAAGCTTTCTTT
-	TRBJ2-1	TRBV5-1	-	CASSLGLLGNEQFF	TGCGCCAGCAGCTTGGGTCTTCTAGGAAATGAGCAGTTCTTC
-	TRBJ2-1	TRBV5-6	TRBD2	CASSSGLGGYNEQFF	TGTGCCAGCAGCTCGGGACTAGGGGGATACAATGAGCAGTTCTTC
-	TRBJ1-2	TRBV19	TRBD1	CASSIVQGSYGYTF	TGTGCCAGTAGTATAGTACAGGGGTCTTATGGCTACACCTTC
-	TRBJ1-2	TRBV18	TRBD1	CASSPRTGDYYGYTF	TGTGCCAGCTCACCTAGGACAGGAGATTACTATGGCTACACCTTC
-	TRBJ1-4	TRBV5-1	-	CASSAWTETNEKLFF	TGCGCCAGCAGCGCCTGGACAGAAACTAATGAAAAACTGTTTTTT
-	TRBJ1-2	TRBV6-1	-	CASSDNYGYTF	TGTGCCAGCAGTGACAACTATGGCTACACCTTC
-	TRBJ2-7	TRBV29-1	-	CSVELEGIQQYF	TGCAGCGTCGAACTCGAGGGGATCCAGCAGTACTTC
-	TRBJ1-5	TRBV5-3	-	CARSQGQLLSNQPQHF	TGTGCCAGAAGCCAAGGACAGCTCCTTAGCAATCAGCCCCAGCATTTT
once	TRBJ2-3	TRBV11-1	-	CASSSSPTDTQYF	TGTGCCAGCAGCTCATCCCCTACAGATACGCAGTATTTT
-	TRBJ2-3	TRBV7-2	-	CASSLPGQMSTDTQYF	TGTGCCAGCAGCTTACCCGGACAGATGAGCACAGATACGCAGTATTTT
-	TRBJ1-2	TRBV11-2	TRBD1	CASSWGDRVHTF	TGTGCCAGCAGCTGGGGGGACAGGGTCCACACCTTC
-	TRBJ2-1	TRBV19	-	CASSIGSSYYNEQFF	TGTGCCAGTAGTATTGGGTCCTCTTACTACAATGAGCAGTTCTTC
-	TRBJ1-4	TRBV2	TRBD1	CASSRQGNNEKLFF	TGTGCCAGCAGCAGACAGGGAAATAATGAAAAACTGTTTTTT
-	TRBJ2-5	TRBV5-6	-	CASSLGLNVETQYF	TGTGCCAGCAGCTTAGGACTGAATGTAGAGACCCAGTACTTC
-	TRBJ2-2	TRBV4-3	-	CASSRTENANTGELFF	TGCGCCAGCAGCCGAACAGAGAACGCGAACACCGGGGAGCTGTTTTTT